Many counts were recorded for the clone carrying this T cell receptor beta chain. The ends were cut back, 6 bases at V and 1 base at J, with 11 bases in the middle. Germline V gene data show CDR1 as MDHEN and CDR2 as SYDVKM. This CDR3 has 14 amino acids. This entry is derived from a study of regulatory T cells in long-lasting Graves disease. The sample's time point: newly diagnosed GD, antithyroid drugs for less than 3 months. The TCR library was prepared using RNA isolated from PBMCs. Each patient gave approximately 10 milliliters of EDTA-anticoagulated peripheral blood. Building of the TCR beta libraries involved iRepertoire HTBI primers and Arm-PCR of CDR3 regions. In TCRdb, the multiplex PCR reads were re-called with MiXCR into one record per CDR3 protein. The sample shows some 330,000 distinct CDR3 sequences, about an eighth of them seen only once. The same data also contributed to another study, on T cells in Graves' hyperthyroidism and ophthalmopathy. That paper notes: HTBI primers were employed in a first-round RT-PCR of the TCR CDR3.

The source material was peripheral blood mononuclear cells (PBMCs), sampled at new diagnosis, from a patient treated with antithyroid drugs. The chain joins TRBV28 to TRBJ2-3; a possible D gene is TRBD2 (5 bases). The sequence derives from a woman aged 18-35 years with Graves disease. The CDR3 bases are TGTGCCAGCAGCTCCCCCGGGGGCACAGATACGCAGTATTTT. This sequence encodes CASSSPGGTDTQYF.